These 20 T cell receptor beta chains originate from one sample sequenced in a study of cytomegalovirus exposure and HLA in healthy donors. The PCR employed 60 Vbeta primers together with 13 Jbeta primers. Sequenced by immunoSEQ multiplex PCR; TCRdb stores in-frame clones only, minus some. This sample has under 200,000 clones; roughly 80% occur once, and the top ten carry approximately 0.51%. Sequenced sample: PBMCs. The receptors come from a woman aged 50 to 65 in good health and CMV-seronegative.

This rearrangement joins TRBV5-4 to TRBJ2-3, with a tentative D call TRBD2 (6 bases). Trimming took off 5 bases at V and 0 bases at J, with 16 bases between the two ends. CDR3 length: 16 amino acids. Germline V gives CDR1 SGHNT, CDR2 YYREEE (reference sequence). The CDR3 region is CASRGDSPVSTDTQYF. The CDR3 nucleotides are TGTGCCAGCAGGGGGGACTCCCCGGTTAGCACAGATACGCAGTATTTT.

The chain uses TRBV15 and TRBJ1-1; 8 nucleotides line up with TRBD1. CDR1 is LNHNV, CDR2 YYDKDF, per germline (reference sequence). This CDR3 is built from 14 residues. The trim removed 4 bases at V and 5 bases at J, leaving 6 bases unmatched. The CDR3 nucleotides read TGTGCCACCAGCATCGACAGGGGTCGGACTGAAGCTTTCTTT. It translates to CATSIDRGRTEAFF.

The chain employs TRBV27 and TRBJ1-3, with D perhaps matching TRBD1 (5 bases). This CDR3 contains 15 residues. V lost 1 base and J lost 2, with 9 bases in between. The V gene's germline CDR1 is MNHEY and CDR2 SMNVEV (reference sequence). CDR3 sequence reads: CASSLLGGAGNTIYF. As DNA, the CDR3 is TGTGCCAGCAGTTTATTGGGGGGGGCTGGAAACACCATATATTTT.

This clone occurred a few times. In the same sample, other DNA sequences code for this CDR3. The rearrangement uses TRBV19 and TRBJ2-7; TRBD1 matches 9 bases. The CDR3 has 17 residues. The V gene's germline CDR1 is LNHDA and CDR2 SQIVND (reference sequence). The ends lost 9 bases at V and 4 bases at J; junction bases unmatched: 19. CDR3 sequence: CASSPGQGLPQQYEQYF. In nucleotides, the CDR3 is TGTGCCAGCTCCCCGGGACAGGGTTTACCCCAACAATACGAGCAGTACTTC.

CDR3 DNA sequence: TGTGCCAGCACCAAAGGTCGGGGGGATGGAAACACCATATATTTT. Translated, it gives CASTKGRGDGNTIYF. The V gene is TRBV4-2, the J gene TRBJ1-3, with a possible D match to TRBD1 (5 bases). Looked up from germline, CDR1 is LGHNA and CDR2 is YNFKEQ. The V end lost 7 bases, the J end lost 3 bases, and 16 bases lay between the germline ends. The CDR3 contains 15 residues.

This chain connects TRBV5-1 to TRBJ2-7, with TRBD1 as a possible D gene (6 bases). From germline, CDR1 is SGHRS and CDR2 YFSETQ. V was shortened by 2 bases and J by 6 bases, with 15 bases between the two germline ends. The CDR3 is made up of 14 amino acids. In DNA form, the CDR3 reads TGCGCCAGCAGCTTTCGGACAGACAGTGGCGAGCAGTACTTC. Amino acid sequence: CASSFRTDSGEQYF.

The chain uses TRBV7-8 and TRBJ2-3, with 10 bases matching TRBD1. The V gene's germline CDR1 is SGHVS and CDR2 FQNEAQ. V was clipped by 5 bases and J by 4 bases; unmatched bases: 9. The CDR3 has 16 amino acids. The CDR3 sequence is CASSVPGQGIPDTQYF. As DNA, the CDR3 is TGTGCCAGCAGCGTACCGGGACAGGGGATCCCAGATACGCAGTATTTT. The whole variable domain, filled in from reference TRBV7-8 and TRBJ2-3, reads GAGVSQSPRYKVAKRGQDVALRCDPISGHVSLFWYQQALGQGPEFLTYFQNEAQLDKSGLPSDRFFAERPEGSVSTLKIQRTQQEDSAVYLCASSVPGQGIPDTQYFGPGTRLTVL.

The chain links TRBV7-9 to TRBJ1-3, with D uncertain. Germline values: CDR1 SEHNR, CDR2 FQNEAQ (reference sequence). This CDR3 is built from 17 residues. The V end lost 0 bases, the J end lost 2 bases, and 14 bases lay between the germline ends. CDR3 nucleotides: TGTGCCAGCAGCTTAGCGCGTGGGCCAGAAGCTGGAAACACCATATATTTT. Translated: CASSLARGPEAGNTIYF.

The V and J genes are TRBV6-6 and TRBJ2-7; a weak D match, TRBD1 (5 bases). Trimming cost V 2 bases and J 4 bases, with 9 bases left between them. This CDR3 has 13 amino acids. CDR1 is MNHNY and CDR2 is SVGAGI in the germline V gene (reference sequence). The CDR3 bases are TGTGCCAGCAGTTACACACCAGGGTACGAGCAGTACTTC. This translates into CASSYTPGYEQYF.

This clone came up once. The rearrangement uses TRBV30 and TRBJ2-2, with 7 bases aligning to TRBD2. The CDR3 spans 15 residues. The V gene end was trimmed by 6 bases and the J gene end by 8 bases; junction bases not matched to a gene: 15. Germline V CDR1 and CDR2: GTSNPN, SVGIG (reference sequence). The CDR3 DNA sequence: TGTGCCTGCAGATTCCGCGGGAGCCTTGGAGGGGAGCTGTTTTTT. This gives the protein CACRFRGSLGGELFF.

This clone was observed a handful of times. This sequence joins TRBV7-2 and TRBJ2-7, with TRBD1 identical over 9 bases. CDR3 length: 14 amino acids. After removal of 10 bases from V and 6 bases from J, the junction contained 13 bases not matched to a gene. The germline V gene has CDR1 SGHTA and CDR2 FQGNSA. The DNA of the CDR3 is TGTGCCACCTCCCAAGGGACAGGGTTCCTCGAGCAGTACTTC. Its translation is CATSQGTGFLEQYF.

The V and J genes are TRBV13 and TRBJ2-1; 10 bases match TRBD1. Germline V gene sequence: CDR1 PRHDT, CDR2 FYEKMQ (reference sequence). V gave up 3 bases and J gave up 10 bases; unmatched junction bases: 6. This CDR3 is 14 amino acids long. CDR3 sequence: CASSFPGQGYEQFF. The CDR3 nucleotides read TGTGCCAGCAGCTTTCCGGGACAGGGGTACGAGCAGTTCTTC.

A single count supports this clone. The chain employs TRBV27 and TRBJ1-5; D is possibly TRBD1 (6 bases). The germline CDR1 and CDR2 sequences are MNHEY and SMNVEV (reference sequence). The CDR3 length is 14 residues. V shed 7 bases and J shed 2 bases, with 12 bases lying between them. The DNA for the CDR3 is TGTGCCAGCACAGACAGGCTTGGCAATCAGCCCCAGCATTTT. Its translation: CASTDRLGNQPQHF.

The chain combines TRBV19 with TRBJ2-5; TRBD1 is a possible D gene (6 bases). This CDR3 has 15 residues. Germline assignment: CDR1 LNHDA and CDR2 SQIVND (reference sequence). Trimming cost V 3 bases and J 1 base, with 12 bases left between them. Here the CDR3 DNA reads TGTGCCAGTAGTATGCTGGGGGCACTCCAAGAGACCCAGTACTTC. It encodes CASSMLGALQETQYF.

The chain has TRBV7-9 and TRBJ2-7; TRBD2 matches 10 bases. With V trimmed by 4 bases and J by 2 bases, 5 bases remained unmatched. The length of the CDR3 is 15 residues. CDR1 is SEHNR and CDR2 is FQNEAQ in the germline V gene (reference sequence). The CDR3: CASSYGLAAPYEQYF. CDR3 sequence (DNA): TGTGCCAGCAGCTACGGACTAGCGGCCCCCTACGAGCAGTACTTC.

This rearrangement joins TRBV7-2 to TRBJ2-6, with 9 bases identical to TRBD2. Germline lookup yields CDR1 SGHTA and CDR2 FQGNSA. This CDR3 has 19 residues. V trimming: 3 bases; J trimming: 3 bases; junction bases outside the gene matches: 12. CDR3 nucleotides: TGTGCCAGCAGCTTCCTAGGACTAGCGCCGGGGGGTGGGGCCAACGTCCTGACTTTC. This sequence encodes CASSFLGLAPGGGANVLTF.

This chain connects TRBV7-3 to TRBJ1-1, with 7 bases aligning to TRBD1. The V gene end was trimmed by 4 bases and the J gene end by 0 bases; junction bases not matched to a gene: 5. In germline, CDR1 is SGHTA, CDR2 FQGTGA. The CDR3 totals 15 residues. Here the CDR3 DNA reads TGTGCCAGCAGCTACAGACAGGGATTGAACACTGAAGCTTTCTTT. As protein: CASSYRQGLNTEAFF.

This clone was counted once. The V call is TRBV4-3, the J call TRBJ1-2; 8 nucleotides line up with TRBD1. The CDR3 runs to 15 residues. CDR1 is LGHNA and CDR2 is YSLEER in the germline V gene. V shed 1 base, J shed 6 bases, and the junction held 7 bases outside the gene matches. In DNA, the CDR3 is TGCGCCAGCAGCCAAGGCGACAGGGGCCGGGATGGCTACACCTTC. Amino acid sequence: CASSQGDRGRDGYTF.

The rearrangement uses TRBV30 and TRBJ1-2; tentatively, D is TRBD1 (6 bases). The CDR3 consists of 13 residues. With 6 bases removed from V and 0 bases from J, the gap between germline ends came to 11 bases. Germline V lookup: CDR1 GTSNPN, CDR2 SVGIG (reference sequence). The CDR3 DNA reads TGTGCCTGCGGGGACACCACTAACTATGGCTACACCTTC. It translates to CACGDTTNYGYTF.

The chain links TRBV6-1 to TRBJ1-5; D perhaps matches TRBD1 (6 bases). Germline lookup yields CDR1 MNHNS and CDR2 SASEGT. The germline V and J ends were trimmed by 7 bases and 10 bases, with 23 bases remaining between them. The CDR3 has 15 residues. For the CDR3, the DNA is TGTGCCAGCACCCCTCCAGGGGCTCCCGTTAGCCCCCAGCATTTT. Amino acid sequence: CASTPPGAPVSPQHF.